This record covers a single T cell receptor beta chain. Its specificity is not known. This sample is part of a study of B cell selection in AIRE deficiency. The sorted conventional CD4 T cells were gated as CD4+CD127+. Study outcomes and limitations: Shorter CDR3s marked shared Treg sequences, biased toward few non-templated insertions.

Original handling: Patients' conventional T cells yielded some 1.1x10^5 distinct TCRbeta sequences; donors' roughly 140,000. Using immunoSEQ multiplex PCR, the repertoire was profiled, and TCRdb retains in-frame clones only, with some absent. V, J and clone size are taken as reported in that table, and D and trimming were inferred from the DNA itself. In the table there are 20,000 to 30,000 clones, around 97% of which are singletons. The CDR3 has 17 amino acids. The germline gives CDR1 SGDLS, CDR2 YYNGEE. V was pared by 0 bases and J by 3 bases, with 18 bases between. The sample consisted of CD4+CD127+ conventional T cells sorted from PBMCs. This rearrangement joins TRBV9 to TRBJ1-1, with D possibly TRBD1 on 6 matching bases. The receptor comes from a human donor in good health. The CDR3 loop is CASSVVLGRGRDTEAFF. The CDR3 region has the DNA TGTGCCAGCAGCGTAGTACTGGGGCGGGGGCGAGACACTGAAGCTTTCTTT.